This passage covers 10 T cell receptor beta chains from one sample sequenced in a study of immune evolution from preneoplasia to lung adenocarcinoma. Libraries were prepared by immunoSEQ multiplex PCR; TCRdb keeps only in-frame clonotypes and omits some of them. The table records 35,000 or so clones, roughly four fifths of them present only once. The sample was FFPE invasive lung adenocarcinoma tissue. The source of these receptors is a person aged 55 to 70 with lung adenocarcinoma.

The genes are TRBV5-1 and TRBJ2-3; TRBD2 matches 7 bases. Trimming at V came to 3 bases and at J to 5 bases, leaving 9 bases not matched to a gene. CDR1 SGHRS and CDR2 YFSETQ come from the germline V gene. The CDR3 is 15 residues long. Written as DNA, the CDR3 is TGCGCCAGCAGCTCAGCGGGGCTGACGGGAGATACGCAGTATTTT. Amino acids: CASSSAGLTGDTQYF.

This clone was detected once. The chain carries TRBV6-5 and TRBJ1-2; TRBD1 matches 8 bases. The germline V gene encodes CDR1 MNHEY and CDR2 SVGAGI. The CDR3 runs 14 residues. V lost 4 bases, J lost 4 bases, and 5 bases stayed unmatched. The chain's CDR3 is CASSSAGGVYGYTF. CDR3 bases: TGTGCCAGCAGTTCGGCAGGGGGCGTCTATGGCTACACCTTC.

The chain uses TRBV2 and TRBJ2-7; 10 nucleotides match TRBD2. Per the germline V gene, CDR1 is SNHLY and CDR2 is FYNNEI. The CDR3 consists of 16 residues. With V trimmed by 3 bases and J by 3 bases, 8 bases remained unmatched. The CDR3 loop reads CASSDTASGRGYEQYF. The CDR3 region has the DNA TGTGCCAGCAGTGATACCGCTAGCGGGAGAGGCTACGAGCAGTACTTC.

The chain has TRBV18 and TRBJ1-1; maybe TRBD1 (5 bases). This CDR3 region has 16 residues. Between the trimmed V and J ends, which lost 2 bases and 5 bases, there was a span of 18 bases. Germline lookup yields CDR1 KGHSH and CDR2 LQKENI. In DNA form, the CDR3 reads TGTGCCAGCTCACCAACGGTGCTATCAGGGAGGACTGAAGCTTTCTTT. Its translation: CASSPTVLSGRTEAFF. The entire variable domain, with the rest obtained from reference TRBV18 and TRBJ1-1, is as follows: NAGVMQNPRHLVRRRGQEARLRCSPMKGHSHVYWYRQLPEEGLKFMVYLQKENIIDESGMPKERFSAEFPKEGPSILRIQQVVRGDSAAYFCASSPTVLSGRTEAFFGQGTRLTVV.

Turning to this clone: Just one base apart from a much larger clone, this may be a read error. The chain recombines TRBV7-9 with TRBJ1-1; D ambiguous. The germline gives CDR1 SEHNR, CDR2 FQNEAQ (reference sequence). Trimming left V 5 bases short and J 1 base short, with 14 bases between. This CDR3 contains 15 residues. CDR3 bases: TGTGCCAGCAGCCTCGATCTAAGCTGGAACACTGAAGCTTTCTTT. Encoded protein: CASSLDLSWNTEAFF.

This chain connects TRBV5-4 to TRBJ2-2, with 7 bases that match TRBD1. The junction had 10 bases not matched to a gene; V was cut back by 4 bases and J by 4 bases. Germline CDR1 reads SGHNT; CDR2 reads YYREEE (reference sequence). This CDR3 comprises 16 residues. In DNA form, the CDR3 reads TGTGCCAGCAGCGACGCCCGACAGGGAAGCACCGGGGAGCTGTTTTTT. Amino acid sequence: CASSDARQGSTGELFF.

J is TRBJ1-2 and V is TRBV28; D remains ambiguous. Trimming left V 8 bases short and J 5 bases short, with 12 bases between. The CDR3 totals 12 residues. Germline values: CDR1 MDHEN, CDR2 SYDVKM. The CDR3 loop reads CASSEGLYGYTF. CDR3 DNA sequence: TGTGCCAGCTCTGAGGGTTTATATGGCTACACCTTC.

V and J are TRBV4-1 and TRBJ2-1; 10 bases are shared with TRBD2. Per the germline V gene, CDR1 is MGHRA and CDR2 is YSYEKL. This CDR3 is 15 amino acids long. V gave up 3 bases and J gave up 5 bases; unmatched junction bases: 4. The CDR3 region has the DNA TGCGCCAGCAGCCACCTAGCGGGAGCGAACAATGAGCAGTTCTTC. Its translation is CASSHLAGANNEQFF.

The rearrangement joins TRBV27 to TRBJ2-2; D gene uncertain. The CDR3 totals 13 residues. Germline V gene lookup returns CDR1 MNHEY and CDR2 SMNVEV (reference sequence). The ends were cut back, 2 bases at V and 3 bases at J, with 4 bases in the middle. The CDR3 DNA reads TGTGCCAGCAGTTTACAGTACACCGGGGAGCTGTTTTTT. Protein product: CASSLQYTGELFF.

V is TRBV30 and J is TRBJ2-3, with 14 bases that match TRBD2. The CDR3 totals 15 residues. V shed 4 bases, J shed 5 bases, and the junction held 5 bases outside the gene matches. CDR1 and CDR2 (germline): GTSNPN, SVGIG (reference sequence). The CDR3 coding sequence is TGTGCCTGGAAAAGGACTAGCGGGAGGAGAGATACGCAGTATTTT. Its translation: CAWKRTSGRRDTQYF.